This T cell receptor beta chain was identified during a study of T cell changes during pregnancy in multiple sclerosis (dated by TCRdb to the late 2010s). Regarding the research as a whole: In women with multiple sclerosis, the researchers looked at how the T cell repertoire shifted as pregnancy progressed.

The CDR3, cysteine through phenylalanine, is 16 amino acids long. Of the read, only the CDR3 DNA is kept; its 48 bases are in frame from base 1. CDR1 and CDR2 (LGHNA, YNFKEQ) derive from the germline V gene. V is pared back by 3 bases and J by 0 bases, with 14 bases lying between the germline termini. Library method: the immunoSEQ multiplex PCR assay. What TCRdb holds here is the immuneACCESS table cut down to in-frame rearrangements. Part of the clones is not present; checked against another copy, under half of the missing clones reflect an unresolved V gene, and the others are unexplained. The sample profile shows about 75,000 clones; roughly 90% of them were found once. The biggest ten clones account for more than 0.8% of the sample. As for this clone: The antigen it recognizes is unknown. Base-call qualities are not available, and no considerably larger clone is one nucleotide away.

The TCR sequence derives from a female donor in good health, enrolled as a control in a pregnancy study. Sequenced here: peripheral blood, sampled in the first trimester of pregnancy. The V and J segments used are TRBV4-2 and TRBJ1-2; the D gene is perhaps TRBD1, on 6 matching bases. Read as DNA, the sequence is TGTGCCAGCAGCCATGCCGGGACACCCACTAACTATGGCTACACCTTC. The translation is CASSHAGTPTNYGYTF.